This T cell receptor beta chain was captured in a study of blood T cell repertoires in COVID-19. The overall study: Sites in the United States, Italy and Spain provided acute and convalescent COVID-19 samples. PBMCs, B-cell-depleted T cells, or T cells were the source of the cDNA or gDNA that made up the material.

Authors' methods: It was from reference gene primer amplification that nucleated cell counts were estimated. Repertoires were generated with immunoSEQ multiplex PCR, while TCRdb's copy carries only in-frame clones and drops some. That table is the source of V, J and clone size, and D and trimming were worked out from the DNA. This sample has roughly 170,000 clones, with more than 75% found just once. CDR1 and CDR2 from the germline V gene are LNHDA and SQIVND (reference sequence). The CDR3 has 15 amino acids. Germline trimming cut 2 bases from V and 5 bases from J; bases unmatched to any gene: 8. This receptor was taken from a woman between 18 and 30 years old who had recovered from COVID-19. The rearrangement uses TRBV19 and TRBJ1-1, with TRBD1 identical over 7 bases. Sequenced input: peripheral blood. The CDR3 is CASSISPSGGTEAFF. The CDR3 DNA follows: TGTGCCAGTAGTATATCCCCCTCAGGGGGGACTGAAGCTTTCTTT. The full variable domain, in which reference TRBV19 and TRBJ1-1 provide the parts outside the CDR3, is DGGITQSPKYLFRKEGQNVTLSCEQNLNHDAMYWYRQDPGQGLRLIYYSQIVNDFQKGDIAEGYSVSREKKESFPLTVTSAQKNPTAFYLCASSISPSGGTEAFFGQGTRLTVV.